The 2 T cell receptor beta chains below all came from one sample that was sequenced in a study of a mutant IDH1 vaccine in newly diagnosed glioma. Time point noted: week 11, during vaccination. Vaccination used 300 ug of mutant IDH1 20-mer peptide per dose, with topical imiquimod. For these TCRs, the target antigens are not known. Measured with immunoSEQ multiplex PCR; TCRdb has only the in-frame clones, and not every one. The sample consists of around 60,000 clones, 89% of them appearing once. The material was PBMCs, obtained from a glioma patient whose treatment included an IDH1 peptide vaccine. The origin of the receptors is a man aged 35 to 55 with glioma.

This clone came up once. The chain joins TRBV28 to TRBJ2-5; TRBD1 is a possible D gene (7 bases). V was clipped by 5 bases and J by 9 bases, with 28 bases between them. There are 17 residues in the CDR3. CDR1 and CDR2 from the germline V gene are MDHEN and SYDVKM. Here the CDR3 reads CASSHRGDSNSKIPQYF. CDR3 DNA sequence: TGTGCCAGCAGTCATAGGGGGGACAGTAATTCAAAAATTCCCCAGTACTTC. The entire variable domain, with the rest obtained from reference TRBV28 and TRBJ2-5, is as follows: DVKVTQSSRYLVKRTGEKVFLECVQDMDHENMFWYRQDPGLGLRLIYFSYDVKMKEKGDIPEGYSVSREKKERFSLILESASTNQTSMYLCASSHRGDSNSKIPQYFGPGTRLLVL.

The CDR3 sequence: CASSLVLSHEQYF. CDR3 coding DNA: TGCGCCAGCAGCTTGGTTCTGTCCCACGAGCAGTACTTC. V usage is TRBV5-1 and J usage is TRBJ2-7, with D unclear. The CDR3 spans 13 residues. Trimming took 0 bases from V and 5 from J, leaving 9 bases between them. Germline V gene sequence: CDR1 SGHRS, CDR2 YFSETQ.